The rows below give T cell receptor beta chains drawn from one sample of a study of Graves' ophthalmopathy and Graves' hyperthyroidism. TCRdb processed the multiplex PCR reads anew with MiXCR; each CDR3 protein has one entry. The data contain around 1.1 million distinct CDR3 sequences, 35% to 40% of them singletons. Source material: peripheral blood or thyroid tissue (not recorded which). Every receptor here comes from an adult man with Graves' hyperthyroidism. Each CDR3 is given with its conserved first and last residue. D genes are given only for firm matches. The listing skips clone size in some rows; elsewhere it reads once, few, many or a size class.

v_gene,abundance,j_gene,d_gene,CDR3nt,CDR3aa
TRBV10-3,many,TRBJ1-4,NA,TGTGCCTCTAAGGGGCAATCTACTAATGAAAAACTGTTTTTT,CASKGQSTNEKLFF
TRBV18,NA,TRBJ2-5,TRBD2,TGTGCCAGCAAAGCACCGATAGCGGGGCAAGAGACCCAGTACTTC,CASKAPIAGQETQYF
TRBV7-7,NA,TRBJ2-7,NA,TGTACCAGCAGCCAAGAGCCGGGACAAACCTACGAGCAGTACTTC,CTSSQEPGQTYEQYF
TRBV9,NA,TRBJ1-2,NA,TGTGCCAGCAGCGTCAGCCTGGACAGAAACTATGGCTACACCTTC,CASSVSLDRNYGYTF
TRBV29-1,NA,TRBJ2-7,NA,TGCAGCTTAGTCCAAGGGTACGAGCAGTACTTC,CSLVQGYEQYF
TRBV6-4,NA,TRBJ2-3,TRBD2,TGTGCCAGCAGTGCACTAGCGGGAAGCGCAGATACGCAGTATTTT,CASSALAGSADTQYF
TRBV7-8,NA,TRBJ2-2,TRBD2,TGTGCCAGCAGCTTATTCCAGCGGGAAGGTGGGGAGCTGTTTTTT,CASSLFQREGGELFF
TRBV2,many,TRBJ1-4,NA,TGTGCCAGCCACCAAGGAGGCGCGGGGTCTGAAAAACTGTTTTTT,CASHQGGAGSEKLFF
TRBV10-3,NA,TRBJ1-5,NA,TGTGCCATCAGTGAGAGGGGCAGGGACTCAACAAGTCAGCCCCAGCATTTT,CAISERGRDSTSQPQHF
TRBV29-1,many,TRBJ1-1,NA,TGCAGCGTTGAAGCGCCGGGGGGTGGCAACACTGAAGCTTTCTTT,CSVEAPGGGNTEAFF
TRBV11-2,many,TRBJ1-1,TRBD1,TGTGCCAGCAGAGTCAGCAGGGGGCTTGGCGAGGCTTTCTTT,CASRVSRGLGEAFF
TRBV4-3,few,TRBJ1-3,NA,TGCGCCAGCAGCCAAGTTCACAGTAGCTCTGGAAACACCATATATTTT,CASSQVHSSSGNTIYF
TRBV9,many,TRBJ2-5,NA,TGTGCCAGCAGCGACGGGCCCAGGGAGACCCAGTACTTC,CASSDGPRETQYF
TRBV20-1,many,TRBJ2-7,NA,TGCAGTGCTAGAGAAGGTCTAGGGGAGCAGTACTTC,CSAREGLGEQYF
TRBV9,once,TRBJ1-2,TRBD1,TGTGCCAGCAGCCCGAAGACAGGGGATCACTATGGCTACACCTTC,CASSPKTGDHYGYTF
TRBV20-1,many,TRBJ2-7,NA,TGCAGTGCTAGTGGTCCAGGTAACTCCTACGAGCAGTACTTC,CSASGPGNSYEQYF
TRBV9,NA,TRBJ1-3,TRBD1,TGTGCCAGCAGCGTCCGGGACAGGGTTCTAACTGGAAACACCATATATTTT,CASSVRDRVLTGNTIYF
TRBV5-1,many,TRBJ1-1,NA,TGCGCCAGCAGCTTTAACAGCGGGCGGACTGAAGCTTTCTTT,CASSFNSGRTEAFF
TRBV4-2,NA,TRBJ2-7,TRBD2,TGTGCCAGCAGCCAAGGTAATCGGCTAGCGGGAAGCGACGAGCAGTACTTC,CASSQGNRLAGSDEQYF
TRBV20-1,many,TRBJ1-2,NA,TGCAGTGCTAGAGGGGGGTGGGGGGTGACCTATGGCTACACCTTC,CSARGGWGVTYGYTF
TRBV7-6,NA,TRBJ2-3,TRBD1,TGTGCCAGCAGCACAAGACAGGGGTCAGATACGCAGTATTTT,CASSTRQGSDTQYF
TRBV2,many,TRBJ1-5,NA,TGTGCCAGCAGACGAAGACAGGACTATAGCAATCAGCCCCAGCATTTT,CASRRRQDYSNQPQHF
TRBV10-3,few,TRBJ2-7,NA,TGTGCCATCAGTGAGAGGGGGAGGGTGAGAGGGGGAGTCGACTACGAGCAGTACTTC,CAISERGRVRGGVDYEQYF
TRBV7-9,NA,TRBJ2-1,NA,TGTGCCAGCAGCTTCCGGAGTCGCGGGATCTCCTACAATGAGCAGTTCTTC,CASSFRSRGISYNEQFF
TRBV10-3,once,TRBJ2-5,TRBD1,TGTGCCATCAGTGGGGGACAGGGGTTCATGGAGACCCAGTACTTC,CAISGGQGFMETQYF
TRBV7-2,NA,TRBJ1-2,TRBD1,TGTGCCAGCTCACCACGAGGCGGGACAGCCCAAGGCTACACCTTC,CASSPRGGTAQGYTF
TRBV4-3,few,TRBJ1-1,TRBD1,TGCGCCAGCAGCCAAGCCGGGACAGGGATATGGGGCACTGAAGCTTTCTTT,CASSQAGTGIWGTEAFF
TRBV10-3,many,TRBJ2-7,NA,TGTGCCATCAGTGTAGGATCTCGTGGGGCCTACGAGCAGTACTTC,CAISVGSRGAYEQYF
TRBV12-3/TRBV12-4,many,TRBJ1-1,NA,TGTGCCAGCAGTGGCAGGGGCGAGAACACTGAAGCTTTCTTT,CASSGRGENTEAFF
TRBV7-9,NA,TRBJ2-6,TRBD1,TGTGCCAGCAGTTACGTGGGACAGGGAATCCCTGGGGCCAACGTCCTGACTTTC,CASSYVGQGIPGANVLTF
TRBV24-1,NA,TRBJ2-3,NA,TGCGCCAGCAGCTTGAGCGTGGGCCCGAAGACAGATACGCAGTATTTT,CASSLSVGPKTDTQYF
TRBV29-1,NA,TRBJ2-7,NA,TGCAGCGTTGATTCGGCAGGGGTCGGGGGCGAGCAGTACTTC,CSVDSAGVGGEQYF
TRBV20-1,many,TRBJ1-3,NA,TGCAGTGCTGTCGGCAGGGCGAACTCTGGAAACACCATATATTTT,CSAVGRANSGNTIYF
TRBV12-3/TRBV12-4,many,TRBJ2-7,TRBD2,TGTGCCAGCAGTCTCTTAGCGGGAGGGCCCCAGGAGCAGTACTTC,CASSLLAGGPQEQYF
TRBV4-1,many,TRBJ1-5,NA,TGCGCCAGCAGCGCGAGACAGGATTCGGATCAGCCCCAGCATTTT,CASSARQDSDQPQHF
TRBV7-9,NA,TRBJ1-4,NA,TGTGCCAGCAGCTTAGCGAGTTTAACAGGGATGAAGGAAAAACTGTTTTTT,CASSLASLTGMKEKLFF
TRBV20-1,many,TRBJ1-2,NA,TGCAGTGCCGCTAGTCGGGGGGGCCTTGGCTACACCTTC,CSAASRGGLGYTF
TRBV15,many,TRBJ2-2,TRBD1,TGTGCCACCAGCAGAGATCACCCAGGGGGCTACGGGGAGCTGTTTTTT,CATSRDHPGGYGELFF
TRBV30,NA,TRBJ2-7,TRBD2,TGTGCCTGGAATCCGGGACTAGCGTACGACGAGCAGTACTTC,CAWNPGLAYDEQYF